This T cell receptor (beta chain) was obtained from a study of patients and donors after allogeneic stem cell transplantation. The CDR3 is 13 amino acids. Trimming pared 5 bases from V and 3 bases from J, leaving 11 bases between. CDR1 SGHTA and CDR2 FQGNSA come from the germline V gene. Each CDR3 protein is one row after TCRdb ran MiXCR on the RT-PCR reads. Here the sample spans more than 850,000 distinct CDR3 sequences, around 17% being singletons. The clonotype comes from a human donor who was either an allogeneic HSCT recipient or a stem cell or donor lymphocyte infusion donor (not recorded which). It is not recorded whose cells these are; they may come from a transplant donor. The chain carries TRBV7-2 and TRBJ2-7; weak D call: TRBD1 (6 bases). Sequencing input: blood, either unsorted or a sorted T cell fraction (not recorded which). CDR3 loop: CASSVRQVYEQYF. The DNA for the CDR3 is TGTGCCAGCAGCGTCCGACAGGTCTACGAGCAGTACTTC.